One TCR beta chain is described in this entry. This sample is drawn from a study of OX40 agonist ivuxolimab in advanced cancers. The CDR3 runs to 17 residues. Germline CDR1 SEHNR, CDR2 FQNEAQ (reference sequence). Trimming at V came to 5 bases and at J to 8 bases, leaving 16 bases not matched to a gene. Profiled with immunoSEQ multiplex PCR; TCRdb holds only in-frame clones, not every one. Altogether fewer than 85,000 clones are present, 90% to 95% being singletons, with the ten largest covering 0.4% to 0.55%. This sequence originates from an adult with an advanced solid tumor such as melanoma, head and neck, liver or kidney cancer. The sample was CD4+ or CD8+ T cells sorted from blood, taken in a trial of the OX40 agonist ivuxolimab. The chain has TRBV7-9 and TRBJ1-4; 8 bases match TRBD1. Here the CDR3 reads CASSPTPGTGRHEKLFF. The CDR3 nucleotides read TGTGCCAGCAGCCCTACTCCGGGGACAGGCCGCCACGAAAAACTGTTTTTT.